These 19 T cell receptor beta chains came from one sample sequenced in a study of T cells in Graves' hyperthyroidism and ophthalmopathy. The investigators amplified TCR beta CDR3 regions from RNA transcripts. The HTBI primer set was used in a first-round RT-PCR of the TCR CDR3. TCRdb re-derived calls from the multiplex PCR reads in MiXCR, one entry per CDR3 protein. The data hold 300,000 to 450,000 distinct CDR3 sequences, with more than 13% observed a single time. Sequencing was carried out using blood. The origin of the receptors is a woman under 40 with Graves' hyperthyroidism.

This clonotype was recorded many times. This rearrangement joins TRBV4-2 to TRBJ2-5; D ambiguous. The germline CDR1 and CDR2 sequences are LGHNA and YNFKEQ. V was cut by 5 bases and J by 5 bases, with 12 bases left in between. This CDR3 is 13 amino acids long. CDR3 sequence: CASSAWGGETQYF. CDR3 nucleotide sequence: TGTGCCAGCAGCGCGTGGGGTGGGGAGACCCAGTACTTC.

The rearrangement joins TRBV4-1 to TRBJ1-4; perhaps TRBD1 as D (6 bases). The CDR3 is 15 amino acids. Germline assignment: CDR1 MGHRA and CDR2 YSYEKL. Trimming pared 1 base from V and 6 bases from J, leaving 12 bases between. For the CDR3, the DNA is TGCGCCAGCAGCCAAGCCTACAGGGTGGATGAAAAACTGTTTTTT. Residues: CASSQAYRVDEKLFF.

This clonotype was counted between two and nine times. This rearrangement joins TRBV25-1 to TRBJ2-5; 12 bases agree with TRBD2. This CDR3 has 15 residues. Germline loops: CDR1 MGHDK, CDR2 SYGVNS. V lost 5 bases, J lost 4 bases, and 5 bases stayed unmatched. For the CDR3, the DNA is TGTGCCAGCAGTTGGGGACTAGCGGGTGGAGAGACCCAGTACTTC. It specifies CASSWGLAGGETQYF. Filled out from reference TRBV25-1 and TRBJ2-5, the complete variable domain reads EADIYQTPRYLVIGTGKKITLECSQTMGHDKMYWYQQDPGMELHLIHYSYGVNSTEKGDLSSESTVSRIRTEHFPLTLESARPSHTSQYLCASSWGLAGGETQYFGPGTRLLVL.

This clonotype was observed once. The chain uses TRBV11-2 and TRBJ2-7, with D possibly called TRBD1 or TRBD2 (6 bases each). CDR3 length: 15 residues. The V end lost 7 bases, the J end lost 2 bases, and 18 bases lay between the germline ends. Germline assignment: CDR1 SGHAT and CDR2 FQNNGV. CDR3 loop: CASTHIDRTTYEQYF. CDR3 DNA: TGTGCCAGCACCCACATCGACAGGACTACCTACGAGCAGTACTTC.

At least ten counts were recorded for this clonotype. V gene TRBV3-1 combines with J gene TRBJ2-7; weak D call: TRBD2 (6 bases). The CDR3 totals 14 residues. V dropped 5 bases and J dropped 0 bases, with 11 bases sitting between them. Germline assignment: CDR1 LGHDT and CDR2 YNNKEL (reference sequence). Here the CDR3 reads CASSYGGSSYEQYF. In DNA form, the CDR3 reads TGTGCCAGCAGCTACGGGGGAAGCTCCTACGAGCAGTACTTC.

The chain has TRBV25-1 and TRBJ2-1; D gene uncertain. V lost 3 bases and J 3 bases, leaving 9 bases between the germline ends. In germline, CDR1 is MGHDK, CDR2 SYGVNS. CDR3 length equals 14 residues. CDR3 residues: CASSDNLVYNEQFF. CDR3 DNA sequence: TGTGCCAGCAGTGACAATCTCGTCTACAATGAGCAGTTCTTC.

This clonotype was counted at least ten times. CDR3 bases: TGTGCCAGCAAAACCACCGACAATGAGCAGTTCTTC. Amino acid sequence: CASKTTDNEQFF. The chain combines TRBV27 with TRBJ2-1; D is ambiguous. Germline V gives CDR1 MNHEY, CDR2 SMNVEV (reference sequence). Trimming stripped 7 bases from V and 5 bases from J, with 9 bases between. The CDR3 covers 12 residues.

This clonotype was observed at least ten times. The genes are TRBV20-1 and TRBJ2-1, with D perhaps matching TRBD2 (6 bases). CDR1 and CDR2 (germline): DFQATT, SNEGSKA (reference sequence). The CDR3 extends over 16 amino acids. Here the CDR3 reads CRGSRTLLASYNEQFF. CDR3 DNA sequence: TGCAGGGGGAGCAGGACACTACTAGCCTCCTACAATGAGCAGTTCTTC.

This clonotype was seen repeatedly, ten times or more. V and J are TRBV20-1 and TRBJ2-5; D gene uncertain. Trimming cost V 5 bases and J 4 bases, with 8 bases left between them. This CDR3 comprises 11 residues. Germline V gene lookup returns CDR1 DFQATT and CDR2 SNEGSKA (reference sequence). In DNA form, the CDR3 reads TGCAGTGCTGGCCCTCGAGAGACCCAGTACTTC. The encoded protein is CSAGPRETQYF.

This clonotype was picked up many times. The CDR3 sequence is CASSANRVSQETQYF. CDR3 DNA sequence: TGTGCCAGCAGTGCAAACAGGGTCTCCCAAGAGACCCAGTACTTC. The chain links TRBV6-1 to TRBJ2-5; tentatively, D is TRBD1 (6 bases). Germline CDR1 MNHNS, CDR2 SASEGT. The CDR3 has 15 residues. V lost 4 bases and J 1 base, leaving 13 bases between the germline ends.

The table lists this clonotype with a few counts. The chain uses TRBV20-1 and TRBJ1-4; D unclear. CDR1 is DFQATT, CDR2 SNEGSKA, per germline (reference sequence). V was cut by 1 base and J by 4 bases, with 7 bases left in between. The CDR3 length is 13 residues. CDR3 nucleotides: TGCAGTGCTAGAGTGCAGGTTAATGAAAAACTGTTTTTT. Protein: CSARVQVNEKLFF.

There are many counts of this clonotype. J is TRBJ1-5 and V is TRBV12-3 or TRBV12-4; 10 bases map to TRBD1. The V gene end was trimmed by 6 bases and the J gene end by 5 bases; junction bases not matched to a gene: 1. CDR3 length: 13 amino acids. The CDR3 loop is CASSGQGDQPQHF. Here the CDR3 DNA reads TGTGCCAGCAGCGGACAGGGGGATCAGCCCCAGCATTTT.

The sample holds a few counts of this clonotype. The rearrangement joins TRBV10-3 to TRBJ2-2; TRBD2 is a possible D gene (5 bases). The CDR3 runs to 13 residues. V lost 6 bases to trimming and J lost 5 bases, with 10 bases between them. Germline loops: CDR1 ENHRY, CDR2 SYGVKD. CDR3 DNA sequence: TGTGCCATCAGCCCGGGGAAGACCGGGGAGCTGTTTTTT. This sequence encodes CAISPGKTGELFF.

The gene calls are TRBV7-9 and TRBJ2-3; D tentatively fits TRBD1 or TRBD2 (5 bases each). V lost 8 bases and J 0 bases, leaving 9 bases between the germline ends. Germline V gives CDR1 SEHNR, CDR2 FQNEAQ (reference sequence). CDR3 length: 13 residues. Here the CDR3 DNA reads TGTGCCAGCGGGGGACGGAGCACAGATACGCAGTATTTT. It specifies CASGGRSTDTQYF.

The gene calls are TRBV2 and TRBJ1-6; TRBD1 is a possible D gene (5 bases). This CDR3 has 15 residues. Germline V gene sequence: CDR1 SNHLY, CDR2 FYNNEI. V was clipped by 7 bases and J by 9 bases, with 19 bases between them. CDR3 sequence (DNA): TGTGCCAGCAACGAGGGCGGGGCTAGGAGTTCACCCCTCCACTTT. Residues: CASNEGGARSSPLHF.

Of note for this clonotype: This sequence may be a read error, since a much larger clone differs from it by one base. The CDR3: CNALEGGTYEQYF. CDR3 DNA: TGCAACGCTCTTGAGGGGGGAACCTACGAGCAGTACTTC. The rearrangement links TRBV29-1 to TRBJ2-7, with D possibly called TRBD1 or TRBD2 (6 bases each). The germline CDR1 and CDR2 sequences are SQVTM and ANQGSEA. This CDR3 is built from 13 residues.

V gene TRBV12-3 or TRBV12-4 combines with J gene TRBJ2-3; 10 positions match TRBD2. The J segment lost 2 bases and the V segment lost 5 bases, leaving 7 bases of the junction unmatched. CDR3 length equals 16 residues. In nucleotides, the CDR3 is TGTGCCAGCAGTAGCGGACTAGCGGCCTACACAGATACGCAGTATTTT. This encodes CASSSGLAAYTDTQYF.

A few counts support this clonotype. V gene TRBV28 combines with J gene TRBJ2-3; TRBD1 matches 7 bases. CDR3 size: 13 residues. Trimming at V came to 8 bases and at J to 3 bases, leaving 5 bases not matched to a gene. The V gene's germline CDR1 is MDHEN and CDR2 SYDVKM. The chain's CDR3 is CASRRQGTDTQYF. DNA for the CDR3: TGTGCCAGCCGTCGACAGGGTACAGATACGCAGTATTTT.

The J gene is TRBJ2-7, the V gene TRBV5-8; tentatively, D is TRBD2 (5 bases). V lost 3 bases and J 1 base, leaving 11 bases between the germline ends. This CDR3 region has 14 residues. The germline CDR1 and CDR2 sequences are SGHTS and YDEGEE. The chain's CDR3 is CASSYSGDSYEQYF. The CDR3 DNA reads as TGTGCCAGCAGCTACTCCGGGGATTCCTACGAGCAGTACTTC.